Below, one T cell receptor (beta chain) is given with its context. Antigen: not known. The CDR3 totals 15 residues. V shed 5 bases, J shed 5 bases, and the junction held 6 bases outside the gene matches. Germline V gene lookup returns CDR1 SGHVT and CDR2 SQSDAQ. These data are taken from a study of T cell repertoires in cytomegalovirus infection. Turning to the study itself: Indications of both CMV infection and matching HLA type were provided by public TCR beta signatures.

TCRdb passed the reads through MiXCR, listing each CDR3 protein once. The sample carries 200,000 to 250,000 distinct CDR3 sequences, approximately 40% recorded once. The sample in question was CD8+ T cells from cultured PBMCs, obtained from culture after CMV antigen stimulation. The genes are TRBV7-4 and TRBJ1-5; TRBD1 agrees at 10 bases. The source of this sequence is a human donor in good health (CMV status not recorded). Some clones in this sample may be carry-over from other donors' samples. The CDR3 loop is CASSRGQGEDQPQHF. The CDR3 coding sequence is TGTGCCAGCAGCCGAGGACAGGGGGAAGATCAGCCCCAGCATTTT.